The 22 T cell receptor beta chains below come from one sample, sequenced in a study of beta chain features in type 1 diabetes (dated by TCRdb to the late 2010s). Library generation was performed with the immunoSEQ multiplex PCR assay. The entire isolated RNA was reverse transcribed using the High Capacity cDNA Reverse Transcription Kit, and thus expressed TCRB transcripts were sequenced. Held by TCRdb, this immuneACCESS table contains in-frame sequences only and omits some clones. Under half of the omission traces to an unresolved V gene where checked; the cause of the rest is unknown. Counted in this sample were 970,000 or so clones; about a sixth of them appeared once. The top ten hold around 0.02% of the sample. Sequencing was done on a sample of naive CD4+ T cells from blood. The sample's cell subset or site, from its label and the paper: true naive CD4+ T cells. Receptors were obtained from a woman under 30 in good health.

This chain joins TRBV7-2 and TRBJ1-1, with D hard to call. V was clipped by 0 bases and J by 2 bases, with 16 bases between them. The germline V gene encodes CDR1 SGHTA and CDR2 FQGNSA. The CDR3 extends over 17 amino acids. The DNA for the CDR3 is TGTGCCAGCAGCTTAGCATCGGACCTCGATGGAAACACTGAAGCTTTCTTT. It is translated as CASSLASDLDGNTEAFF.

This clone was counted between two and nine times. This rearrangement joins TRBV9 to TRBJ2-2; 8 bases agree with TRBD1. Unmatched junction bases numbered 2, after V lost 6 bases and J lost 4 bases. The CDR3 consists of 13 residues. In germline, CDR1 is SGDLS, CDR2 YYNGEE. The CDR3 DNA sequence: TGTGCCAGCACAGGGGGCGTCACCGGGGAGCTGTTTTTT. It translates to CASTGGVTGELFF.

This clone occurred a few times. This sequence joins TRBV5-1 and TRBJ2-4, with 13 bases identical to TRBD2. Germline values: CDR1 SGHRS, CDR2 YFSETQ. J gave up 9 bases and V 2 bases, and 5 bases lay outside the gene matches. CDR3 length: 15 residues. In nucleotides, the CDR3 is TGCGCCAGCAGCTTCGGGACTAGCGGGACATCCATTCAGTACTTC. Protein: CASSFGTSGTSIQYF. Using reference TRBV5-1 and TRBJ2-4 for the parts outside the CDR3, the full variable domain is KAGVTQTPRYLIKTRGQQVTLSCSPISGHRSVSWYQQTPGQGLQFLFEYFSETQRNKGNFPGRFSGRQFSNSRSEMNVSTLELGDSALYLCASSFGTSGTSIQYFGAGTRLSVL.

This chain links TRBV11-2 with TRBJ2-1, with a weak D call TRBD2 (6 bases). CDR1 SGHAT and CDR2 FQNNGV come from the germline V gene. V was cut by 6 bases and J by 7 bases, with 13 bases left in between. This CDR3 spans 13 amino acids. The DNA of the CDR3 is TGTGCCAGCAGGGAGGGAAGGTGGAATGAGCAGTTCTTC. Protein: CASREGRWNEQFF.

The chain combines TRBV9 with TRBJ2-1; 8 bases fit TRBD1. The V and J ends lost 3 bases and 3 bases, in that order; junction bases with no gene match: 2. The germline gives CDR1 SGDLS, CDR2 YYNGEE. The CDR3 is 14 amino acids. CDR3 protein: CASSADRGYNEQFF. In DNA, the CDR3 is TGTGCCAGCAGCGCCGACAGGGGCTACAATGAGCAGTTCTTC.

The chain is built from TRBV9 and TRBJ2-1; TRBD2 agrees at 9 bases. This CDR3 is 16 amino acids long. The V gene end was trimmed by 0 bases and the J gene end by 5 bases; junction bases not matched to a gene: 6. Germline CDR1 SGDLS, CDR2 YYNGEE. CDR3 amino acids: CASSVAIRLADNEQFF. The CDR3 coding sequence is TGTGCCAGCAGCGTAGCAATTCGACTAGCGGACAATGAGCAGTTCTTC.

J is TRBJ1-5 and V is TRBV19, with no clear D. Trimming removed 3 bases from V and 9 bases from J, with 18 bases in between. The CDR3 spans 15 residues. Germline CDR1 reads LNHDA; CDR2 reads SQIVND (reference sequence). The CDR3 DNA reads TGTGCCAGTAGTATTCCGATTGCCATTCATCGGCCCCAGCATTTT. Its protein product is CASSIPIAIHRPQHF.

A few counts support this clone. The V gene is TRBV2, the J gene TRBJ1-2; D not certain. The CDR3 is made up of 14 amino acids. The germline V gene has CDR1 SNHLY and CDR2 FYNNEI. The germline V and J ends were trimmed by 8 bases and 3 bases, with 16 bases remaining between them. The CDR3 protein is CASPGRELDYGYTF. The DNA for the CDR3 is TGTGCCAGCCCGGGGAGGGAATTGGACTATGGCTACACCTTC.

The chain is built from TRBV5-4 and TRBJ2-1; 9 bases match TRBD2. The CDR3 is 16 residues long. CDR1 and CDR2 (germline): SGHNT, YYREEE (reference sequence). V shed 2 bases, J shed 1 base, and the junction held 4 bases outside the gene matches. Here the CDR3 reads CASSFKTSGSYNEQFF. CDR3 coding DNA: TGTGCCAGCAGCTTTAAAACTAGCGGGTCCTACAATGAGCAGTTCTTC.

This clone was counted between two and nine times. The rearrangement uses TRBV6-1 and TRBJ2-5, with D perhaps given as TRBD1 or TRBD2 (5 bases each). The ends were cut back, 7 bases at V and 11 bases at J, with 14 bases in the middle. This CDR3 contains 11 residues. The V gene's germline CDR1 is MNHNS and CDR2 SASEGT. CDR3 nucleotides: TGTGCCAGCAACCTACCGGGACCGCAGTACTTC. Protein product: CASNLPGPQYF.

The chain links TRBV5-5 to TRBJ2-1; the D is unclear. CDR3 size: 11 residues. The ends were cut back, 4 bases at V and 6 bases at J, with 5 bases in the middle. Germline assignment: CDR1 SGHKS and CDR2 YYEKEE (reference sequence). The CDR3 DNA sequence: TGTGCCAGCAGCGCCTTCAATGAGCAGTTCTTC. Translation gives CASSAFNEQFF.

About this clone itself: The same CDR3 can be traced to other DNA sequences in this sample. This chain joins TRBV7-9 and TRBJ2-3, with a tentative D call TRBD2 (6 bases). CDR3 size: 15 residues. Germline CDR1 is SEHNR and CDR2 is FQNEAQ (reference sequence). The ends were cut back, 2 bases at V and 0 bases at J, with 9 bases in the middle. CDR3 sequence reads: CASSLLGGSTDTQYF. For the CDR3, the DNA is TGTGCCAGCAGCTTATTAGGAGGGAGCACAGATACGCAGTATTTT.

The chain combines TRBV27 with TRBJ2-7; D unclear. The germline V gene encodes CDR1 MNHEY and CDR2 SMNVEV (reference sequence). The CDR3 consists of 14 residues. With 5 bases removed from V and 1 base from J, the gap between germline ends came to 12 bases. CDR3 nucleotides: TGTGCCAGCAGTACCCGATCTGGATCCTACGAGCAGTACTTC. Protein: CASSTRSGSYEQYF.

The V gene is TRBV5-5, the J gene TRBJ2-1; a weak D match, TRBD1 (6 bases). This CDR3 has 14 amino acids. CDR1 is SGHKS, CDR2 YYEKEE, per germline (reference sequence). V was cut by 0 bases and J by 4 bases, with 8 bases left in between. CDR3 loop: CASSLVQGYNEQFF. The CDR3 DNA is TGTGCCAGCAGCTTGGTACAGGGATACAATGAGCAGTTCTTC.

This clone was detected only a few times. This chain connects TRBV18 to TRBJ1-3; D is unresolved. Between the trimmed V and J ends, which lost 2 bases and 0 bases, there was a span of 8 bases. The CDR3 length is 15 residues. CDR1 and CDR2 from the germline V gene are KGHSH and LQKENI. The CDR3 sequence: CASSPNQYSGNTIYF. DNA for the CDR3: TGTGCCAGCTCACCAAACCAATACTCTGGAAACACCATATATTTT.

J is TRBJ2-7 and V is TRBV7-2, with D hard to call. Germline CDR1 SGHTA, CDR2 FQGNSA. The CDR3 is 13 residues long. V was trimmed by 6 bases and J by 7 bases, leaving 16 bases between them. DNA of the CDR3: TGTGCCAGCAGTACTGGACCTTACGGTGAGCAGTACTTC. Amino acid sequence: CASSTGPYGEQYF.

V is TRBV10-3 and J is TRBJ2-7; unclear D gene. This CDR3 is built from 15 residues. Germline values: CDR1 ENHRY, CDR2 SYGVKD. V was shortened by 1 base and J by 1 base, with 11 bases between the two germline ends. Written as DNA, the CDR3 is TGTGCCATCAGTGAGTTATCCCGGCTTTCCTACGAGCAGTACTTC. Translated: CAISELSRLSYEQYF.

In DNA, the CDR3 is TGCGCCAGCAGCTTGGAGTGGGGGGCCGAGGGCACAGATACGCAGTATTTT. It specifies CASSLEWGAEGTDTQYF. This rearrangement joins TRBV5-1 to TRBJ2-3; D may match TRBD1 or TRBD2 (6 bases each). The CDR3 runs to 17 residues. Germline CDR1 SGHRS, CDR2 YFSETQ. Trimming removed 0 bases at V and 1 base at J, with 15 bases between.

This clone was observed a handful of times. This chain joins TRBV14 and TRBJ2-7, with D perhaps matching TRBD2 (6 bases). V lost 4 bases to trimming and J lost 9 bases, with 16 bases between them. CDR1 is SGHDN and CDR2 is FVKESK in the germline V gene. The CDR3 has 13 residues. This chain's CDR3 is CASSLGGPAGQYF. The CDR3 DNA reads as TGTGCCAGCAGCCTCGGAGGGCCCGCAGGGCAGTACTTC.

This rearrangement joins TRBV7-9 to TRBJ2-7, with D tentatively TRBD2 (5 bases). This CDR3 is 13 amino acids long. Germline assignment: CDR1 SEHNR and CDR2 FQNEAQ (reference sequence). V was trimmed by 4 bases and J by 11 bases, leaving 18 bases between them. DNA of the CDR3: TGTGCCAGCAGCTCTCGGGCCTCGGGGAAGGAGTACTTC. Translation gives CASSSRASGKEYF.

The genes are TRBV7-9 and TRBJ2-3, with D unresolved. The CDR3 loop spans 10 amino acids. The germline CDR1 and CDR2 sequences are SEHNR and FQNEAQ (reference sequence). The V end lost 8 bases, the J end lost 7 bases, and 7 bases lay between the germline ends. This CDR3 reads CASGTYTQYF. In DNA, the CDR3 is TGTGCCAGCGGAACTTATACGCAGTATTTT. Complete variable domain (other parts from reference TRBV7-9 and TRBJ2-3): DTGVSQNPRHKITKRGQNVTFRCDPISEHNRLYWYRQTLGQGPEFLTYFQNEAQLEKSRLLSDRFSAERPKGSFSTLEIQRTEQGDSAMYLCASGTYTQYFGPGTRLTVL.

The rearrangement joins TRBV6-1 to TRBJ2-7; possible D gene TRBD2, 7 bases. Germline V CDR1 and CDR2: MNHNS, SASEGT. The germline V and J ends were trimmed by 5 bases and 2 bases, with 13 bases remaining between them. The CDR3 loop spans 14 amino acids. CDR3 amino acids: CASSFGGRAYEQYF. CDR3 sequence (DNA): TGTGCCAGCAGTTTCGGGGGGCGCGCCTACGAGCAGTACTTC.